Described below is a single TCR beta chain sequence and its context. The antigen is undetermined. This entry comes from a study of T cell responses to AZD1222 COVID-19 vaccine. Study-level results: Clonal diversity may have been underestimated in mostly white British donors. Among those given AZD1222, only 5 to 7 were seropositive at baseline. Repertoires were sampled only after the peak T cell response.

TCRdb keeps only in-frame clones here, not all; method: immunoSEQ multiplex PCR. The sample holds about 100,000 clones, around 87% seen once. Samples with a second dose at about 4 or about 12 weeks were pooled together. Germline CDR1 reads SGHAT; CDR2 reads FQNNGV. This CDR3 is built from 15 residues. Trimming took 0 bases from V and 7 from J; bases not matched to a gene: 6. This rearrangement joins TRBV11-2 to TRBJ2-1; 7 positions agree with TRBD1. This receptor was identified in an adult who received the AZD1222 COVID-19 vaccine. The sample here was peripheral blood, taken 28 days after the second AZD1222 dose. CDR3 in amino acids: CASSLEGGAWNEQFF. Here the CDR3 DNA reads TGTGCCAGCAGCTTAGAAGGGGGCGCGTGGAATGAGCAGTTCTTC.